This TCR beta chain emerged from a study of early T cells in non-severe SARS-CoV-2 infection. Trimming pared 3 bases from V and 3 bases from J, leaving 5 bases between. Germline V lookup: CDR1 MNHEY, CDR2 SVGAGI. The CDR3 is made up of 13 amino acids. In its sample, this clonotype was seen a few times. In TCRdb, the 5' RACE reads were re-called with MiXCR into one record per CDR3 protein. The table lists about 85,000 distinct CDR3 sequences, approximately 15% of them singletons. This TCR was sampled from an adult who was a healthcare worker with PCR-confirmed SARS-CoV-2 infection or an uninfected control (not recorded which). The specimen was whole blood. J is TRBJ2-2 and V is TRBV6-5, with unresolved D. CDR3 sequence reads: CASSYSYTGELFF. The CDR3 nucleotides are TGTGCCAGCAGTTATTCGTACACCGGGGAGCTGTTTTTT.